This T cell receptor (beta chain) was recorded in a study of T cells in Graves' hyperthyroidism and ophthalmopathy. There were TCR beta CDR3 regions amplified from RNA transcripts. Using the HTBI primer set, a first-round RT-PCR was run on the TCR CDR3. TCRdb re-called the multiplex PCR reads with MiXCR, one entry per CDR3 protein. The sample has around 580,000 distinct CDR3 sequences, roughly 46% seen once. The CDR3 spans 14 residues. The trim removed 6 bases at V and 3 bases at J, leaving 5 bases unmatched. This clonotype was recorded at least ten times. The sample taken for sequencing was peripheral blood or thyroid tissue (not recorded which). The chain joins TRBV12-3 or TRBV12-4 to TRBJ2-7, with 10 bases matching TRBD1. The TCR was taken from a woman aged 18 to 35 with Graves' hyperthyroidism. The CDR3 sequence: CASSETGGGYEQYF. The CDR3 bases are TGTGCCAGCAGCGAGACAGGGGGCGGCTACGAGCAGTACTTC.